The TCR beta chain described here comes from a study of PD-1 blockade in classical Hodgkin lymphoma. Regarding the study as a whole: Unlike CD8+ TCR diversity, which did not rise significantly by C4D1, CD4+ TCR diversity did.

Noted time point: cycle 4 day 1 (C4D1), after five to seven weeks of nivolumab. In every patient, relapse followed autologous stem cell transplantation, while exposure to brentuximab vedotin differed. Assay used: immunoSEQ multiplex PCR; TCRdb lists only in-frame clones, some missing. The sample lists 80,000 to 100,000 clones, approximately 94% seen once, with under 2% in the top ten. Germline V CDR1 and CDR2: MNHEY, SMNVEV (reference sequence). This CDR3 has 15 residues. With 0 bases removed from V and 1 base from J, the gap between germline ends came to 9 bases. As regards this clone: The antigen remains undetermined. Distinct nucleotide sequences in the sample also encode this CDR3.

The rearrangement links TRBV27 to TRBJ2-5; weak D call: TRBD1 (5 bases). The clonotype comes from a human donor with classical Hodgkin lymphoma. This material consisted of peripheral blood mononuclear cells (PBMCs), taken before the fourth cycle of nivolumab. The CDR3 is CASSLSGQAQETQYF. For the CDR3, the DNA is TGTGCCAGCAGTTTATCGGGGCAGGCCCAAGAGACCCAGTACTTC.